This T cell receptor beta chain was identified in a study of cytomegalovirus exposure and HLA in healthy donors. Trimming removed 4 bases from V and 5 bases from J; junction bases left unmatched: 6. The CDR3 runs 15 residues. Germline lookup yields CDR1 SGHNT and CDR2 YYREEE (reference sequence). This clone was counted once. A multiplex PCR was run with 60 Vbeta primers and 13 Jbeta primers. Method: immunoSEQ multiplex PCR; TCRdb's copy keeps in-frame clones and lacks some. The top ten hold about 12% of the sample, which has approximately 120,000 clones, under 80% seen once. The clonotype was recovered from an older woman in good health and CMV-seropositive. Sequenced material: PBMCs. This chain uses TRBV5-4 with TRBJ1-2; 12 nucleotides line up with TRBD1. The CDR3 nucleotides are TGTGCCAGCAGCCCGGGGACAGGGGGCTCATATGGCTACACCTTC. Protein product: CASSPGTGGSYGYTF.